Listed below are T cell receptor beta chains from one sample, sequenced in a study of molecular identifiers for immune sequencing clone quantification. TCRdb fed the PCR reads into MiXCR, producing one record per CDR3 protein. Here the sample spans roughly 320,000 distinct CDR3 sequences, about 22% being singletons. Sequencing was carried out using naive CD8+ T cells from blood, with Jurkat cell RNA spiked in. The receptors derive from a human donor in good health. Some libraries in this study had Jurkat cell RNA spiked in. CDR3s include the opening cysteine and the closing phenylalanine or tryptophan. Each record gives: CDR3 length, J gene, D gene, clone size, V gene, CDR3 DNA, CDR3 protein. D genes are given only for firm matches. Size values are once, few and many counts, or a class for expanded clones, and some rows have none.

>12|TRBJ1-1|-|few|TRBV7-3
TGTGCCAGCAGAGGCCCAAACACTGAAGCTTTCTTT
CASRGPNTEAFF
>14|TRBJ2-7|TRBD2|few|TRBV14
TGTGCCAGCAGGAACTCCACTAGCGGGTACGAGCAGTACTTC
CASRNSTSGYEQYF
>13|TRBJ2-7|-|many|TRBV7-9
TGTGCCAGCAGCGAAAGTATAGCGGTTGAGCAGTACTTC
CASSESIAVEQYF
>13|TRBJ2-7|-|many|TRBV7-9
TGTGCCAGCAGCTTAGTAGGGCTCCAGGGGCAGTACTTC
CASSLVGLQGQYF
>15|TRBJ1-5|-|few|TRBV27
TGTGTCAGCAGTTTATCGACATCTGGCAATCAGCCCCAGCATTTT
CVSSLSTSGNQPQHF
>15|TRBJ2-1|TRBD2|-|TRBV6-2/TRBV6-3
TGTGCCAGCGGTTACTCCGGGGGGGGGTTGGATGAGCGGTTCTTC
CASGYSGGGLDERFF
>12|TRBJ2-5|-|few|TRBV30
TGTGCCTGGGCAGGTGCGCGGGAGACCCAGTACTTC
CAWAGARETQYF
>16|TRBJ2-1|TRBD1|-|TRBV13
TGTGCCAGCAGCGGCCGGACAGGAGTCTCCTACAATGAGCAGTTCTTC
CASSGRTGVSYNEQFF
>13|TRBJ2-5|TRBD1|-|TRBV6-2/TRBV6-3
TGTGCCAGCGAGGAACAGGGGAAAGAGACCCAGTACTTC
CASEEQGKETQYF
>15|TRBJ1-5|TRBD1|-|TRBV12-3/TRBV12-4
TGTGCCAGCAGAACCGGGACAGGGCTGAAGCAGCCCCAGCATTTT
CASRTGTGLKQPQHF
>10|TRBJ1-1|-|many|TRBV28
TGTGCCAGCAGTCACAACGAAGCTTTCTTT
CASSHNEAFF
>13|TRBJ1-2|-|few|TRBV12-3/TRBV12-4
TGTGCCAGCAGCCAAACGCTGAACTATGGCTACACCTTC
CASSQTLNYGYTF
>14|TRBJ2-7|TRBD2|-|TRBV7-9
TGTGCCAGCAGCCCGGGGACTAACGACTACGAGCAGTACTTC
CASSPGTNDYEQYF
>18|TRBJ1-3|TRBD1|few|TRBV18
TGTGCCAGCTCACCACCGGGACAGGGGGCGTTCTCTGGAAACACCATATATTTT
CASSPPGQGAFSGNTIYF
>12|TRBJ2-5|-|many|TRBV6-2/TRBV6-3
TGTGCCAGCAGCGACGATCAAGAGACCCAGTACTTC
CASSDDQETQYF
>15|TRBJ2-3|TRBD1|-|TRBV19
TGTGCCAGTTCTATGGGGACAGGGAGAACAGATACGCAGTATTTT
CASSMGTGRTDTQYF
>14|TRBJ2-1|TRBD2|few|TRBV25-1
TGTGCCAGCAGTATGGGGGACTACTACAATGAGCAGTTCTTC
CASSMGDYYNEQFF
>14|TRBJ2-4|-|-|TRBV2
TGTGCCAGCAGTGATATGGGGGGCCGGGACATTCAGTACTTC
CASSDMGGRDIQYF
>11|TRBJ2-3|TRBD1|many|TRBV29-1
TGCAGCGTTGCGGACAGGGTCAGTGGGTATTTT
CSVADRVSGYF
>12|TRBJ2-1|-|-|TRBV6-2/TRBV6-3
TGTGCCAGCAGGGAGTTTATCAATGGGCAGTTCTTC
CASREFINGQFF
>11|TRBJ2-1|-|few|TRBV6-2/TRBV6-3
TGTGCCAGCTTCCAGGGAAGTGAGCAGTTCTTC
CASFQGSEQFF
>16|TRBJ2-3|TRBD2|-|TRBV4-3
TGCGCCAGCAGCGAGAAGCTAGCGGGCAGCACAGATACGCAGTATTTT
CASSEKLAGSTDTQYF
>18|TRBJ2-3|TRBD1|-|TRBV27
TGTGCCAGCAGTTTGATCAGGGGGCCCGGGGGTGCGACAGATACGCAGTATTTT
CASSLIRGPGGATDTQYF
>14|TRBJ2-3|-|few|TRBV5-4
TGTGCCAGCAGCTTTGGCCAGGTGGGAGATACGCAGTATTTT
CASSFGQVGDTQYF
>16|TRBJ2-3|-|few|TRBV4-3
TGCGCCAGCAGCCAAGAAGGAAAATCCTACACAGATACGCAGTATTTT
CASSQEGKSYTDTQYF
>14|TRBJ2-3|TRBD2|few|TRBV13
TGTGCCAGCCAGATTGGGAGGGGCACAGATACGCAGTATTTT
CASQIGRGTDTQYF
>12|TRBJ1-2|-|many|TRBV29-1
TGCAGCGTTCAGGACGGATACTATGGCTACACCTTC
CSVQDGYYGYTF
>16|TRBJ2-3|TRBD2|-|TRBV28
TGTGCCAGCACCCGAGTTTTCCCTAGCGGGAGAGATACGCAGTATTTT
CASTRVFPSGRDTQYF
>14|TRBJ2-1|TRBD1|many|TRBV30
TGTGCCTGGAGTGGGGGGACAGGGCACAATGAGCAGTTCTTC
CAWSGGTGHNEQFF
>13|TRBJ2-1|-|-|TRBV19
TGTGCCAGTAATACTTGGGGGCGCGGTGAGCAGTTCTTC
CASNTWGRGEQFF
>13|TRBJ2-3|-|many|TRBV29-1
TGCAGCGTTGAAACGGGCGACACAGATACGCAGTATTTT
CSVETGDTDTQYF
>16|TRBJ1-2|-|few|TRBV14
TGTGCCAGCAGCCCAGACCTTTCCGGGATTTCCTATGGCTACACCTTC
CASSPDLSGISYGYTF
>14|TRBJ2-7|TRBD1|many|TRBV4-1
TGCGCCAGCAGCCAACCGGGACAGAAATACGAGCAGTACTTC
CASSQPGQKYEQYF
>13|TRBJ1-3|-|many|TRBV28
TGTGCCAGCAGTTTTTCCAGAGGAAACACCATATATTTT
CASSFSRGNTIYF
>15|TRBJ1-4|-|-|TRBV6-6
TGTGCCAGCAGACGAAGGGAGGCGTATAATGAAAAACTGTTTTTT
CASRRREAYNEKLFF
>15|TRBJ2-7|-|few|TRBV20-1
TGCAGTGCTAGAGATTTAGCGGAAAGCTCCTACGAGCAGTACTTC
CSARDLAESSYEQYF